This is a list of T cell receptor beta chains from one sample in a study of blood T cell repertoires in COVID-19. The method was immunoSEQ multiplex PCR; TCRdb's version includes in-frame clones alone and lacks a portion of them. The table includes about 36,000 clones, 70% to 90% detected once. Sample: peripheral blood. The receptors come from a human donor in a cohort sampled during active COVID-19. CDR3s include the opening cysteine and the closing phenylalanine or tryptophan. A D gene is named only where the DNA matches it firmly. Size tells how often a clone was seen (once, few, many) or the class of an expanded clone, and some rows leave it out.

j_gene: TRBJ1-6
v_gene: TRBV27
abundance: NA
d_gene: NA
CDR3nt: TGTGCCAGCAGTTACAGGGAGAGAAATTCACCCCTCCACTTT
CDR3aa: CASSYRERNSPLHF

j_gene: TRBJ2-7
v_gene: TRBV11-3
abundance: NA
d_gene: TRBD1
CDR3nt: TGTGCCAGCAGCTTAGGACAGGGTGGCGAGCAGTACTTC
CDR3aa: CASSLGQGGEQYF

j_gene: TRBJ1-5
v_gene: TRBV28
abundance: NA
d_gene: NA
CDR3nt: TGTGCCAGCAGTTTATCGGCCCGGCTAGCCCAGCCCCAGCATTTT
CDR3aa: CASSLSARLAQPQHF

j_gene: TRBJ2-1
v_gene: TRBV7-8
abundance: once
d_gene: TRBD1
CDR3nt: TGTGCCAGCAGCCCCTGGGACAGGGGGGATGAGCAGTTCTTC
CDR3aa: CASSPWDRGDEQFF

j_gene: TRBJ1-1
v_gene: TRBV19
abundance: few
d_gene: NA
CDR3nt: TGTGCCAGTAGTACAGAGCGGGCCAACACTGAAGCTTTCTTT
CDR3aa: CASSTERANTEAFF

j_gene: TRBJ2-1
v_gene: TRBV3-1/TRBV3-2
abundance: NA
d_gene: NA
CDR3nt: TGTGCCAGCAGGGGAGCTTGGCCCTACAATGAGCAGTTCTTC
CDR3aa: CASRGAWPYNEQFF

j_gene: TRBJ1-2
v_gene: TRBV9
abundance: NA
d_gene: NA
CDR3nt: TGTGCCAGCAGCGTAGTCCGCGGGGGCGCCGTTGGCTACACCTTC
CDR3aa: CASSVVRGGAVGYTF

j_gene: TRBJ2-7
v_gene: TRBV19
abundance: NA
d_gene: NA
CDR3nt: TGTGCCAGTAGTATTAGCTTCGTTAACCCTTACGAGCAGTACTTC
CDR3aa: CASSISFVNPYEQYF

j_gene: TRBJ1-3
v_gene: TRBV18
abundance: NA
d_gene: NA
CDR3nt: TGTGCCAGCTCACCTTCCGGGACACCCGTTTCTGGAAACACCATATATTTT
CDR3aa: CASSPSGTPVSGNTIYF

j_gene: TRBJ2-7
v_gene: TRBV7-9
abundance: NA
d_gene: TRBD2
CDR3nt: TGTGCCAGCAGCTTAGTACTAGCGGGGTCCGAGCAGTACTTC
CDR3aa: CASSLVLAGSEQYF

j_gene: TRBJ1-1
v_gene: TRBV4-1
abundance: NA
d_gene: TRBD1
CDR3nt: TGCGCCAGCAGCCAGAGGCGGGACAGGGGAATTGCGAACACTGAAGCTTTCTTT
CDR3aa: CASSQRRDRGIANTEAFF

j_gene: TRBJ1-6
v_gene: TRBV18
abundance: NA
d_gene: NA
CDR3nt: TGTGCCAGCTCCACAGATTATAATTCACCCCTCCACTTT
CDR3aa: CASSTDYNSPLHF

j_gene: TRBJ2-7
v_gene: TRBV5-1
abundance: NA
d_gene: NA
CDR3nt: TGCGCCAGCAGCTTGGTGGCACCCTACGAGCAGTACTTC
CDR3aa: CASSLVAPYEQYF

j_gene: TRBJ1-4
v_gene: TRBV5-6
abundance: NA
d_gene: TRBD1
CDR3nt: TGTGCCAGCAGCTTTAGGGACAGAATTAAACTGTTTTTT
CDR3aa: CASSFRDRIKLFF

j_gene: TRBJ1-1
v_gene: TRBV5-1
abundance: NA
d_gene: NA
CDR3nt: TGCGCCAGCAGCCGGGAGGGCTTGAACACTGAAGCTTTCTTT
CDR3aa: CASSREGLNTEAFF

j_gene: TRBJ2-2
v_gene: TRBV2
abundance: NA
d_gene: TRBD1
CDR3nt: TGTGCCAGTAGGCGGGACAGGGGGCCCGGGGAGCTGTTTTTT
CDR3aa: CASRRDRGPGELFF

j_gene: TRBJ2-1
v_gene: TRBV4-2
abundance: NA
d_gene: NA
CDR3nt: TGTGCCAGCAGCCAAGGATGGGGACTCCCCTACAATGAGCAGTTCTTC
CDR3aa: CASSQGWGLPYNEQFF

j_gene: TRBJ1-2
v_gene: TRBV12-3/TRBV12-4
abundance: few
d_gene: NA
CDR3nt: TGTGCCAGCAGGGCTGGGGGGGGAGGCTACACCTTC
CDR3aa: CASRAGGGGYTF

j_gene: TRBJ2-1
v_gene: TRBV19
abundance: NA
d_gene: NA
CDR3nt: TGTGCCAGTAGTATGGGTCAGGGGAGGGGTGAGCAGTTCTTC
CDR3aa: CASSMGQGRGEQFF

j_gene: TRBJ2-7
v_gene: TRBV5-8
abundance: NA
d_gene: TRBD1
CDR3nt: TGTGCCAGCAAACCTGGACAGGGAAGTCAGGAGCAGTACTTC
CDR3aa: CASKPGQGSQEQYF

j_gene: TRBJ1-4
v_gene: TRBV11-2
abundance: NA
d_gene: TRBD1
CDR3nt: TGTGCCAGCAGGGGACAGCACAATGAAAAACTGTTTTTT
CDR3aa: CASRGQHNEKLFF